The clone carrying this T cell receptor (beta chain) was observed a handful of times. Its antigen is not known. V gave up 1 base and J gave up 2 bases, with 11 bases separating them. This CDR3 has 14 amino acids. The V gene's germline CDR1 is DFQATT and CDR2 SNEGSKA (reference sequence). Ranging in age from about 6 to 95, the donors were healthy Caucasian individuals from Russia. The use of a sample-barcoded 5' primer and a J-beta primer mix characterized a second PCR of roughly 6 to 12 cycles. TCRdb independently ran MiXCR on the 5' RACE reads; one entry per CDR3 protein. Of around 700,000 distinct CDR3 sequences listed, approximately 25% are singletons. This sample was taken from a study of blood T cells in healthy people across ages. The study's findings and limits: Among long-lived donors, naive CD4+ cells were more numerous and diversity higher than in aged donors.

This sample also belongs to another study, concerning T cells of mothers and their children. As reported in that work: The entire RNA extract went into cDNA synthesis at approximately 1.5 ug per 15 ul. Each child contributed about 3 million TCR beta CDR3 reads, while each mother contributed over 8.5 million.

Sequenced: blood. This sequence originates from a boy under 18 in good health. The chain uses TRBV20-1 and TRBJ2-5, with D perhaps TRBD2 (7 bases). DNA for the CDR3: TGCAGTGCTAGAGGAGCGGGACAACAAGAGACCCAGTACTTC. Translation gives CSARGAGQQETQYF.